This TCR beta chain was profiled in a study of cytomegalovirus exposure and HLA in healthy donors. With regard to this clone: Its cognate antigen is unknown.

General study findings and limits: Sequence variants that were highly shared formed a cluster that was likely a sequencing artifact.

The CDR3 loop spans 18 amino acids. The V end lost 0 bases, the J end lost 1 base, and 15 bases lay between the germline ends. Looked up from germline, CDR1 is MGHRA and CDR2 is YSYEKL. 13 Jbeta primers and 60 Vbeta primers were used for the PCR. Measured with immunoSEQ multiplex PCR; TCRdb has only the in-frame clones, and not every one. The repertoire has fewer than 250,000 clones, approximately 80% of them found once; the top ten carry 2.9%. This chain joins TRBV4-1 and TRBJ2-2, with D perhaps TRBD1 (5 bases). This receptor was obtained from a man aged 30-40 years in good health and CMV-seronegative. The specimen sequenced was PBMCs. The CDR3: CASSQEGPLLVNTGELFF. In nucleotides, the CDR3 is TGCGCCAGCAGCCAAGAGGGGCCACTGCTAGTGAACACCGGGGAGCTGTTTTTT.